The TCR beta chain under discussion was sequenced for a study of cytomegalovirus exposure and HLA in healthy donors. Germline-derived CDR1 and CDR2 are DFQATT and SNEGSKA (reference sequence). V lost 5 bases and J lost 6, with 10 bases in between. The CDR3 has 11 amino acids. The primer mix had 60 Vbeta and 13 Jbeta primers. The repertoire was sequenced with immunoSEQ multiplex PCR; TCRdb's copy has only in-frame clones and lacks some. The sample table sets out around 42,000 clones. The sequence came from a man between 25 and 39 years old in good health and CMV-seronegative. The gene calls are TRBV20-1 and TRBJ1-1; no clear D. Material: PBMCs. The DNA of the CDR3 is TGCAGTGCTCAACTTTGGTCTGAAGCTTTCTTT. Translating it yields CSAQLWSEAFF.